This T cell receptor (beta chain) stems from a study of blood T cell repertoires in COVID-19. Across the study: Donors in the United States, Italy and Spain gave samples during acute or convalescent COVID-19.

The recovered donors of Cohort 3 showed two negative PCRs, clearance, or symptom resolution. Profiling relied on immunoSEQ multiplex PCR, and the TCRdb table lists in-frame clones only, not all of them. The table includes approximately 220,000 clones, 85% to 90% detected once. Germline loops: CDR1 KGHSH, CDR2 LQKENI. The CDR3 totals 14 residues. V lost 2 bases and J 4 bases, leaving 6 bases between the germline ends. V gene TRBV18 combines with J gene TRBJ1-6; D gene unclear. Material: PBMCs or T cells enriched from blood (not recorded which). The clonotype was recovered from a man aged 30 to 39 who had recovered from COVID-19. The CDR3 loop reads CASSPLQYNSPLHF. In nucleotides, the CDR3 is TGTGCCAGCTCACCATTACAGTATAATTCACCCCTCCACTTT. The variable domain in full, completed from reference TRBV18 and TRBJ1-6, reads NAGVMQNPRHLVRRRGQEARLRCSPMKGHSHVYWYRQLPEEGLKFMVYLQKENIIDESGMPKERFSAEFPKEGPSILRIQQVVRGDSAAYFCASSPLQYNSPLHFGNGTRLTVT.